The present T cell receptor (beta chain) was sequenced within a study of identical twins. With no exceptions, donors were healthy Caucasians. V was pared by 3 bases and J by 10 bases, with 0 bases of the junction left unmatched. CDR1 and CDR2 from the germline V gene are LGHDT and YNNKEL (reference sequence). This CDR3 region has 12 residues. This clonotype has a count of ten or more. Its antigen is currently unknown. In TCRdb, the 5' RACE reads were re-called with MiXCR into one record per CDR3 protein. The table includes a few hundred thousand distinct CDR3 sequences, over 8.5% detected once. General observations from the study: Reduced insertions were recorded for abundant cord blood beta clonotypes, with no such pattern in memory repertoires. Models underestimated TCR alpha sharing (out-of-frame) in monozygotic twins.

The same data also contributed to another study, on yellow fever vaccine responses in identical twins.

Source material: PBMCs. J is TRBJ2-1 and V is TRBV3-1; 10 bases fit TRBD2. This clonotype was obtained from a woman aged 18-30 years in good health. The CDR3 sequence is CASSQTSGEQFF. In DNA, the CDR3 is TGTGCCAGCAGCCAGACTAGCGGGGAGCAGTTCTTC.